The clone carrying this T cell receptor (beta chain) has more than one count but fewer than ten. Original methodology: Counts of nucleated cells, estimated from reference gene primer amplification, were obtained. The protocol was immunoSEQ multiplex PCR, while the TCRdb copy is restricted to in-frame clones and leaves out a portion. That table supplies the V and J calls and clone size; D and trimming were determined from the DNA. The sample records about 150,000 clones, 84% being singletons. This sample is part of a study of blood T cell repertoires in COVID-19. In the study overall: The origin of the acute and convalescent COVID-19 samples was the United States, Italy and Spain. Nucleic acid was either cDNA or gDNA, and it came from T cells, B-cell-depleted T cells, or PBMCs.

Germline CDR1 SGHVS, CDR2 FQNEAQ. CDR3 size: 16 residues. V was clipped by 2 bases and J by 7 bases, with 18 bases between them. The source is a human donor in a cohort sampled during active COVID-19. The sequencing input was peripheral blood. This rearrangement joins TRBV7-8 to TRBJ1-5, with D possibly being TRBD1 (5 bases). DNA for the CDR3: TGTGCCAGCAGCTTATGGGTTGGGCAGGGAGGCCAGCCCCAGCATTTT. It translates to CASSLWVGQGGQPQHF.